These 23 T cell receptor beta chains originate from one sample sequenced in a study of post-analysis software for immune sequencing data. Whole-study findings and limits: With TRBV5-6, TRBV5-1 and TRBV20-1 included, about five TRBV segments were more frequent in patients than in controls.

Which antigens these TCRs recognize remains unknown. Unique-molecular-identifier-tagged TCR beta cDNA libraries were used. MiXCR, applied by TCRdb to the PCR reads, yields one record per CDR3 protein. Of about 540,000 distinct CDR3 sequences detected, 30% to 40% appear once; the ten largest clones hold less than 6%. The sequenced sample was blood. The receptors were gathered from a girl aged 2 to 17 with multiple sclerosis.

This clonotype turned up a few times. J is TRBJ2-7 and V is TRBV6-1, with D possibly being TRBD2 (6 bases). Germline CDR1 is MNHNS and CDR2 is SASEGT. This CDR3 region has 13 residues. The V end was cut by 2 bases, the J end by 6 bases, with 11 bases between. CDR3: CASSEIPGGEQYF. The CDR3 nucleotides read TGTGCCAGCAGTGAAATCCCCGGGGGCGAGCAGTACTTC.

The V gene is TRBV20-1, the J gene TRBJ1-6; a weak D match, TRBD1 (6 bases). Germline loops: CDR1 DFQATT, CDR2 SNEGSKA (reference sequence). The CDR3 extends over 15 amino acids. Trimming removed 2 bases from V and 0 bases from J, with 8 bases in between. In DNA form, the CDR3 reads TGCAGTGCTAGACTGGACAGCTCCTATAATTCACCCCTCCACTTT. Translating gives CSARLDSSYNSPLHF.

Note on this clonotype: This could be a read error, since a much larger clone is one nucleotide away. J is TRBJ2-3 and V is TRBV29-1; D unresolved. This CDR3 is 12 amino acids long. The germline CDR1 and CDR2 sequences are SQVTM and ANQGSEA. Here the CDR3 reads CSADLGTDTQYF. In nucleotides, the CDR3 is TGCAGCGCTGATTTGGGCACGGATACGCAGTATTTT.

The chain carries TRBV12-3 or TRBV12-4 and TRBJ2-5; no definite D call. Trimming took 5 bases from V and 2 from J, leaving 12 bases between them. The CDR3 is 14 amino acids. The CDR3 region has the DNA TGTGCCAGCAGTCTATGGCAGGAGCAAGAGACCCAGTACTTC. Translated, it gives CASSLWQEQETQYF.

The chain combines TRBV10-3 with TRBJ1-1; a weak D match, TRBD1 (5 bases). Germline CDR1 ENHRY, CDR2 SYGVKD. This CDR3 is 14 amino acids long. Trimming left V 7 bases short and J 0 bases short, with 12 bases between. The CDR3 nucleotides are TGTGCCATCACCGGGACCGGGATGAACACTGAAGCTTTCTTT. Protein product: CAITGTGMNTEAFF.

This clonotype has more than one count but fewer than ten. V usage is TRBV2 and J usage is TRBJ2-5; D call uncertain. V gave up 1 base and J gave up 4 bases, with 7 bases separating them. This CDR3 has 13 amino acids. The germline CDR1 and CDR2 sequences are SNHLY and FYNNEI. The CDR3, as DNA: TGTGCCAGCAGTGAAGAGGGCGGAGAGACCCAGTACTTC. Amino acid sequence: CASSEEGGETQYF.

This chain links TRBV6-6 with TRBJ1-1, with 9 bases identical to TRBD1. The CDR3 spans 14 residues. Germline lookup yields CDR1 MNHNY and CDR2 SVGAGI (reference sequence). V shed 3 bases and J 5 bases; nucleotides not matched to a gene: 4. The CDR3 spells CASSYPDRGTEAFF. DNA for the CDR3: TGTGCCAGCAGTTATCCGGACAGGGGAACTGAAGCTTTCTTT.

V is TRBV20-1 and J is TRBJ2-3, with 11 bases identical to TRBD2. With 1 base clipped from V and 3 bases from J, the junction kept 6 bases outside the gene matches. Germline CDR1 reads DFQATT; CDR2 reads SNEGSKA (reference sequence). The CDR3 covers 16 residues. The CDR3 DNA follows: TGCAGTGCTAGAGCCTCTAGCGGGGGGCGGACAGATACGCAGTATTTT. Encoded protein: CSARASSGGRTDTQYF.

The rearrangement uses TRBV3-1 and TRBJ2-1; D unresolved. Germline CDR1 LGHDT, CDR2 YNNKEL (reference sequence). Trimming removed 6 bases at V and 5 bases at J, with 8 bases between. This CDR3 has 12 amino acids. This chain's CDR3 is CASRGYNNEQFF. The CDR3, as DNA: TGTGCCAGCAGGGGCTACAACAATGAGCAGTTCTTC.

The sample holds a few counts of this clonotype. One end of the junction varies from germline; a read error may be responsible. CDR3 protein: CVSSTPRRDPFSYEQYF. The CDR3 DNA reads as TGTGTCAGCAGCACCCCGAGGAGGGATCCTTTCTCCTACGAGCAGTACTTC. This chain connects TRBV7-6 to TRBJ2-7, with D possibly matching TRBD2 (6 bases). Germline loops: CDR1 SGHVS, CDR2 FNYEAQ. This CDR3 comprises 17 residues.

This rearrangement joins TRBV4-1 to TRBJ2-7; the match to TRBD1 covers 7 bases. The CDR3 has 16 amino acids. Losses at the gene ends were 4 bases for V and 2 bases for J; bases not matched to a gene: 11. Germline-derived CDR1 and CDR2 are MGHRA and YSYEKL. The CDR3 DNA is TGCGCCAGCAGCCTGCCCCCGGGACAGCGTCCCTACGAGCAGTACTTC. Its translation is CASSLPPGQRPYEQYF.

The V call is TRBV5-1, the J call TRBJ1-1; 9 nucleotides align to TRBD1. This CDR3 comprises 13 residues. With 0 bases clipped from V and 10 bases from J, the junction kept 4 bases outside the gene matches. CDR1 SGHRS and CDR2 YFSETQ come from the germline V gene. The CDR3 loop is CASSLGDRATAFF. For the CDR3, the DNA is TGCGCCAGCAGCTTGGGGGACAGGGCTACAGCTTTCTTT.

This chain uses TRBV29-1 with TRBJ2-3, with 8 bases that match TRBD1. The ends lost 8 bases at V and 2 bases at J; junction bases unmatched: 6. The CDR3 has 13 amino acids. CDR1 is SQVTM, CDR2 ANQGSEA, per germline. The CDR3 reads CSSDRGNTDTQYF. CDR3 coding DNA: TGCAGCTCCGACAGGGGAAACACAGATACGCAGTATTTT.

The chain employs TRBV6-1 and TRBJ2-1; 10 positions match TRBD2. Germline assignment: CDR1 MNHNS and CDR2 SASEGT. V was clipped by 8 bases and J by 13 bases; unmatched bases: 14. The CDR3 runs 14 residues. CDR3 sequence (DNA): TGTGCCAGCGGGAGCGGGGGGGCTTTAAACATTCAGTTCTTC. As protein: CASGSGGALNIQFF.

This clonotype was observed many times. This chain joins TRBV7-9 and TRBJ2-1; 8 nucleotides agree with TRBD2. Germline lookup yields CDR1 SEHNR and CDR2 FQNEAQ (reference sequence). The ends lost 0 bases at V and 5 bases at J; junction bases unmatched: 6. The CDR3 extends over 16 amino acids. The CDR3 here is CASSLAGAGAHNEQFF. The DNA for the CDR3 is TGTGCCAGCAGCTTAGCAGGAGCGGGGGCCCACAATGAGCAGTTCTTC.

The chain links TRBV6-4 to TRBJ1-4; weak D call: TRBD1 (5 bases). Germline CDR1 reads MRHNA; CDR2 reads SNTAGT. There are 16 residues in the CDR3. Trimming shortened V by 2 bases and J by 5 bases, and 15 bases separated the two germline ends. The CDR3 loop reads CASSDPREGMNEKLFF. CDR3 sequence (DNA): TGTGCCAGCAGTGACCCGCGGGAGGGGATGAATGAAAAACTGTTTTTT.

The chain joins TRBV12-3 or TRBV12-4 to TRBJ1-1; D not resolved. The V end was cut by 8 bases, the J end by 0 bases, with 13 bases between. There are 14 residues in the CDR3. The DNA of the CDR3 is TGTGCCAGCGGACGTGTAACAGTGAACACTGAAGCTTTCTTT. Protein product: CASGRVTVNTEAFF.

J is TRBJ2-7 and V is TRBV21-1; the table's TRBD2 call for D was not verified on the DNA. TRBV21-1 counts as a pseudogene. The CDR3 is made up of 13 amino acids. The CDR3 is CASLSPGGYEQYF. DNA of the CDR3: TGTGCCAGCTTGAGCCCCGGAGGCTACGAGCAGTACTTC.

The chain has TRBV2 and TRBJ1-2, with 7 bases matching TRBD1. V lost 11 bases and J lost 8; bases outside the gene matches: 14. CDR1 and CDR2 from the germline V gene are SNHLY and FYNNEI. The CDR3 sequence is 13 residues long. The CDR3 reads CAGTQTGLRGYTF. CDR3 sequence (DNA): TGTGCCGGAACCCAGACAGGGTTGAGAGGCTACACCTTC.

The gene calls are TRBV20-1 and TRBJ2-3, with 7 bases lining up with TRBD1. Germline CDR1 and CDR2: DFQATT and SNEGSKA (reference sequence). The CDR3 covers 14 residues. V was pared by 5 bases and J by 0 bases, with 5 bases of the junction left unmatched. CDR3 coding DNA: TGCAGTGCTGACAGGGACCCCAGCACAGATACGCAGTATTTT. Protein: CSADRDPSTDTQYF.

This clonotype showed up just a few times. V usage is TRBV6-1 and J usage is TRBJ1-5; D gene unclear. The CDR3 is made up of 13 amino acids. Germline V gene sequence: CDR1 MNHNS, CDR2 SASEGT. As DNA, the CDR3 is TGTGGGGCGGCCCTAGTAGAGGATCAGCCCCAGCATTTT. Translation gives CGAALVEDQPQHF.

The table lists this clonotype with a few counts. This chain connects TRBV4-2 to TRBJ1-1; D is perhaps TRBD1 (5 bases). Per the germline V gene, CDR1 is LGHNA and CDR2 is YNFKEQ. The CDR3 loop spans 16 amino acids. V shed 1 base and J shed 1 base, with 13 bases lying between them. CDR3 amino acids: CASSQASGQGNTEAFF. In DNA, the CDR3 is TGTGCCAGCAGCCAAGCGTCGGGGCAGGGGAACACTGAAGCTTTCTTT.

This clonotype was seen a handful of times. V and J are TRBV7-8 and TRBJ1-5; a possible D gene is TRBD1 (6 bases). Looked up from germline, CDR1 is SGHVS and CDR2 is FQNEAQ. The CDR3 consists of 15 residues. Trimming pared 5 bases from V and 1 base from J, leaving 12 bases between. CDR3 DNA: TGTGCCAGCAGCGTGGGGGACATCAGCAATCAGCCCCAGCATTTT. Protein product: CASSVGDISNQPQHF. Supplemented by reference TRBV7-8 and TRBJ1-5, the full variable domain reads GAGVSQSPRYKVAKRGQDVALRCDPISGHVSLFWYQQALGQGPEFLTYFQNEAQLDKSGLPSDRFFAERPEGSVSTLKIQRTQQEDSAVYLCASSVGDISNQPQHFGDGTRLSIL.